This entry features one TCR beta chain sequence. The antigen remains unidentified. Here immunoSEQ multiplex PCR was the method, and the copy in TCRdb shows in-frame clones only, minus some. The sample lists approximately 90,000 clones, approximately 83% occurring once. This sample was taken from a study of PD-1 blockade in classical Hodgkin lymphoma. The CDR3 is made up of 14 amino acids. CDR1 SNHLY and CDR2 FYNNEI come from the germline V gene. Trimming took off 2 bases at V and 7 bases at J, with 14 bases between the two ends. Whole-study results and caveats: Nothing has yet pinned down what causes the repertoire differences, possibly disease activity or prior therapy. Diminished baseline TCR diversity has been reported in newly diagnosed patients relative to healthy donors. Some patients began nivolumab under 1 year after ASCT. These patients were excluded from later analyses.

Time point described: cycle 4 day 1 (C4D1), after five to seven weeks of nivolumab. All the patients suffered relapse after autologous stem cell transplantation, and brentuximab vedotin exposure differed. Progressive disease, partial response or complete response was each patient's best response. The sequence derives from a human donor with classical Hodgkin lymphoma. Sample: peripheral blood mononuclear cells (PBMCs), taken before the fourth cycle of nivolumab. The rearrangement links TRBV2 to TRBJ1-2, with D maybe TRBD1 (5 bases). CDR3 region: CASSEIGQGGGYTF. The CDR3 DNA sequence: TGTGCCAGCAGTGAAATAGGGCAGGGAGGTGGCTACACCTTC. The variable domain in full, completed from reference TRBV2 and TRBJ1-2, reads EPEVTQTPSHQVTQMGQEVILRCVPISNHLYFYWYRQILGQKVEFLVSFYNNEISEKSEIFDDQFSVERPDGSNFTLKIRSTKLEDSAMYFCASSEIGQGGGYTFGSGTRLTVV.